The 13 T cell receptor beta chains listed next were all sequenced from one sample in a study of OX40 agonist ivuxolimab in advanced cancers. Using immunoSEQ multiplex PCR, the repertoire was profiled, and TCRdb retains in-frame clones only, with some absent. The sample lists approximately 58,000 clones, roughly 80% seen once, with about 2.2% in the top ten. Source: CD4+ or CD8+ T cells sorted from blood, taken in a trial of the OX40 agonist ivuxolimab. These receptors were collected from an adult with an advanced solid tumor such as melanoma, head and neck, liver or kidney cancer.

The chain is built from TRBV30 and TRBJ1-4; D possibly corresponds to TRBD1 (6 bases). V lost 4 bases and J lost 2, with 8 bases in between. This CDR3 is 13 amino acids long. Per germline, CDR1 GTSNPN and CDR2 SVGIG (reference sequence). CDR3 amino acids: CAWNRVTNEKLFF. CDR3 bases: TGTGCCTGGAACAGGGTTACTAATGAAAAACTGTTTTTT.

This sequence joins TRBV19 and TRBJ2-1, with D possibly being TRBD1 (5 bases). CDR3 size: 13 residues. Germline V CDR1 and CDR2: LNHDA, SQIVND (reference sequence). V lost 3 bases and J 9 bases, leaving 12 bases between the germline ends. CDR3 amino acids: CASSIFQGTEQFF. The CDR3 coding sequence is TGTGCCAGTAGTATTTTCCAGGGTACTGAGCAGTTCTTC.

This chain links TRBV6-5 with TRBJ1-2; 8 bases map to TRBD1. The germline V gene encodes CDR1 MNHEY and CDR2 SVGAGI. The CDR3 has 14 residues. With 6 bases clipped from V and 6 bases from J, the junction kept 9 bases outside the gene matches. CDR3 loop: CASRRRGRQNGYTF. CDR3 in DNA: TGTGCCAGCAGGCGCAGGGGGCGCCAAAATGGCTACACCTTC.

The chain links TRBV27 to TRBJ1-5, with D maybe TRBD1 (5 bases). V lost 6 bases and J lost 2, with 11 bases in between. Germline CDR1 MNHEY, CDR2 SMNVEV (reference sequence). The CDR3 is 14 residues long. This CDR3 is CASRLTGGNQPQHF. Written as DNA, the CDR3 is TGTGCCAGCAGATTAACAGGTGGCAATCAGCCCCAGCATTTT.

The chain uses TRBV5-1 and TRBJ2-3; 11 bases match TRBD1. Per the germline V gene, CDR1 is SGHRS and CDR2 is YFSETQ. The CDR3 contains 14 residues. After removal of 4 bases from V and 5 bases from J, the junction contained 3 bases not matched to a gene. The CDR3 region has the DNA TGCGCCAGCAGCCCGGACAGGGGGCGAGATACGCAGTATTTT. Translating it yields CASSPDRGRDTQYF. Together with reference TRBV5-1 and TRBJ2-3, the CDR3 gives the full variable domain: KAGVTQTPRYLIKTRGQQVTLSCSPISGHRSVSWYQQTPGQGLQFLFEYFSETQRNKGNFPGRFSGRQFSNSRSEMNVSTLELGDSALYLCASSPDRGRDTQYFGPGTRLTVL.

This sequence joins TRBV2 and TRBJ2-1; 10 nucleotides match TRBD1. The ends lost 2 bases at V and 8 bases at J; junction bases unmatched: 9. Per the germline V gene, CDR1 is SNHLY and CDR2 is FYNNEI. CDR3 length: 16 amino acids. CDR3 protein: CASSERRDRGLHEQFF. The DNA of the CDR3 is TGTGCCAGCAGTGAACGTCGGGACAGGGGCTTGCATGAGCAGTTCTTC.

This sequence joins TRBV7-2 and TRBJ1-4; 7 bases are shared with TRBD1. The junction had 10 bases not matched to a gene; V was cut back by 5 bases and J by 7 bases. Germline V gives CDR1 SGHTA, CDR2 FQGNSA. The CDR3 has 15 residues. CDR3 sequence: CASSRDRNSGEKLFF. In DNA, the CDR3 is TGTGCCAGCAGCCGGGACAGAAATTCGGGTGAAAAACTGTTTTTT.

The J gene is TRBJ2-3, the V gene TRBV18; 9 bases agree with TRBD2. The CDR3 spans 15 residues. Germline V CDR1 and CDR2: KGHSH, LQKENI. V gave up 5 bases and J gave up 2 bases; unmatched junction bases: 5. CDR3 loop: CASSSTSGFTDTQYF. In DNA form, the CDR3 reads TGTGCCAGCTCATCTACTAGCGGGTTCACAGATACGCAGTATTTT.

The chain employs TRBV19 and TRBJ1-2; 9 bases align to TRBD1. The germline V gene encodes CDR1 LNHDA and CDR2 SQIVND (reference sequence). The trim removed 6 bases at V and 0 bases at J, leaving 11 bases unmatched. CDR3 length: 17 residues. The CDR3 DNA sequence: TGTGCCAGTAGCAGAATACAGGGGGCGAATACTAACTATGGCTACACCTTC. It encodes CASSRIQGANTNYGYTF.

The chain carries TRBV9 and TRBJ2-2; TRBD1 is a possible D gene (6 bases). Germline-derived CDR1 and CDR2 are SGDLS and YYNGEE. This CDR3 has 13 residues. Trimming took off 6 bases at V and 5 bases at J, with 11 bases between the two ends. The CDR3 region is CASTGRGTGELFF. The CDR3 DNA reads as TGTGCCAGCACCGGAAGGGGGACCGGGGAGCTGTTTTTT.

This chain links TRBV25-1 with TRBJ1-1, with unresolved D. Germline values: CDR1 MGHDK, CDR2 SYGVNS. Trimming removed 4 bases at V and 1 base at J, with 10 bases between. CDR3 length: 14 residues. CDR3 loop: CASSGTGRNTEAFF. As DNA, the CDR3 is TGTGCCAGCAGTGGTACCGGGAGGAACACTGAAGCTTTCTTT.

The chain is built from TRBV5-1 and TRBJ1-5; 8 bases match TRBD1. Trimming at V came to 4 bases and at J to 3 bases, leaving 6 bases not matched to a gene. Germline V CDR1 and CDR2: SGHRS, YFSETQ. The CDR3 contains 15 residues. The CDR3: CASSGRDRINQPQHF. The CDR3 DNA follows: TGCGCCAGCAGCGGCCGGGACAGGATCAATCAGCCCCAGCATTTT.

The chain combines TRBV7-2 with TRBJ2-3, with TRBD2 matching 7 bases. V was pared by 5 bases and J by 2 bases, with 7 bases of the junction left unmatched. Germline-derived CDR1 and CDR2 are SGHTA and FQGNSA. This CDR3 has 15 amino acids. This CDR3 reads CASSTVAGNTDTQYF. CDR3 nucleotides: TGTGCCAGCAGCACGGTAGCGGGTAACACAGATACGCAGTATTTT.